These T cell receptor beta chains were read from a single sample in a study of neoadjuvant anti-PD-1 for oral cavity cancer. Sequenced by immunoSEQ multiplex PCR; TCRdb stores in-frame clones only, minus some. This table has about 15,000 clones, under 40% appearing once. The sample consisted of tumor tissue, taken after nivolumab (anti-PD-1) treatment. The receptors here all came from a person aged 40 to 85 with oral cavity squamous cell carcinoma. CDR3s include the opening cysteine and the closing phenylalanine or tryptophan. D genes are given only for firm matches. Clone sizes are given selectively: once, few, many, or a class where the clone is expanded.

CDR3 protein,CDR3 DNA,clone size,J gene,CDR3 length,D gene,V gene
CASSATQTNYEQYF,TGCGCCAGCAGCGCGACTCAGACAAACTACGAGCAGTACTTC,-,TRBJ2-7,14,-,TRBV5-1
CASSKTGEFAEQFF,TGTGCCAGCAGTAAGACAGGGGAATTTGCTGAGCAGTTCTTC,-,TRBJ2-1,14,TRBD1,TRBV6-1
CASSYQGYEQYF,TGTGCCAGCAGTTACCAGGGATACGAGCAGTACTTC,-,TRBJ2-7,12,-,TRBV6-5
CASNGQGRNEQYF,TGTGCCAGCAACGGACAGGGGCGGAACGAGCAGTACTTC,-,TRBJ2-7,13,TRBD1,TRBV6-7
CASSPDRSDYTF,TGTGCCAGCAGCCCCGACAGGTCGGACTACACCTTC,many,TRBJ1-2,12,-,TRBV7-8
CASSYRGPYEQYF,TGTGCCAGCAGTTACCGGGGCCCCTACGAGCAGTACTTC,-,TRBJ2-7,13,-,TRBV6-5
CASSFTGSTGNTIYF,TGTGCCAGCAGCTTTACAGGGTCGACTGGAAACACCATATATTTT,-,TRBJ1-3,15,-,TRBV7-3
CASSLAGSVTDTQYF,TGTGCCAGCAGCTTAGCTGGGTCAGTCACAGATACGCAGTATTTT,few,TRBJ2-3,15,-,TRBV7-2
CASSPYSGGFVDTQYF,TGTGCCAGCAGCCCTTACAGCGGGGGTTTTGTGGATACGCAGTATTTT,-,TRBJ2-3,16,TRBD2,TRBV5-6
CASSPAGANVLTF,TGTGCCAGCAGCCCAGCGGGGGCCAACGTCCTGACTTTC,-,TRBJ2-6,13,-,TRBV11-3
CASSSVSRNSPLHF,TGTGCCAGCAGCTCCGTTTCCCGTAATTCACCCCTCCACTTT,-,TRBJ1-6,14,-,TRBV5-4
CASSQQGARNTGELFF,TGCGCCAGCAGCCAACAGGGGGCGCGGAACACCGGGGAGCTGTTTTTT,-,TRBJ2-2,16,TRBD1,TRBV4-1
CASATAGANVLTF,TGTGCCAGCGCCACGGCTGGGGCCAACGTCCTGACTTTC,-,TRBJ2-6,13,-,TRBV7-8
CASSTRQIYEQYF,TGTGCCAGCAGCACCCGACAGATCTACGAGCAGTACTTC,-,TRBJ2-7,13,-,TRBV7-9
CASVTLTAGNTIYF,TGTGCCAGCGTGACATTGACAGCTGGAAACACCATATATTTT,few,TRBJ1-3,14,-,TRBV28
CASSLQGQNTEAFF,TGTGCCAGCAGCTTACAGGGGCAGAACACTGAAGCTTTCTTT,-,TRBJ1-1,14,-,TRBV7-2
CSVEEGVRTGELFF,TGCAGCGTTGAAGAAGGGGTTCGCACCGGGGAGCTGTTTTTT,-,TRBJ2-2,14,-,TRBV29-1
CASSESYEQYF,TGTGCCAGCAGTGAGTCCTACGAGCAGTACTTC,-,TRBJ2-7,11,-,TRBV6-6
CASSLVSGGAYEQYF,TGTGCCAGCAGCTTAGTAAGCGGGGGGGCCTACGAGCAGTACTTC,-,TRBJ2-7,15,TRBD2,TRBV7-2
CASSLDPGDRVGEQFF,TGTGCCAGCAGCTTAGATCCCGGGGACAGGGTTGGTGAGCAGTTCTTC,few,TRBJ2-1,16,TRBD1,TRBV11-2
CASSYTGSNQPQHF,TGTGCCAGCAGTTACACAGGCAGCAATCAGCCCCAGCATTTT,few,TRBJ1-5,14,-,TRBV6-6
CSAKKGYGYTF,TGCAGTGCTAAAAAGGGCTATGGCTACACCTTC,-,TRBJ1-2,11,-,TRBV20-1
CASRVDGSSYEQYF,TGTGCCAGCAGAGTCGACGGGAGCTCCTACGAGCAGTACTTC,-,TRBJ2-7,14,-,TRBV2
CASRAGPRTGELFF,TGTGCCAGCAGGGCCGGGCCGCGGACCGGGGAGCTGTTTTTT,-,TRBJ2-2,14,-,TRBV2
CASSVGGNTEAFF,TGTGCCAGCAGTGTGGGGGGTAACACTGAAGCTTTCTTT,few,TRBJ1-1,13,-,TRBV25-1
CASSYRQDGETQYF,TGTGCCAGCAGCTACCGACAGGATGGGGAGACCCAGTACTTC,-,TRBJ2-5,14,-,TRBV7-8
CAWGRTGLNGYTF,TGTGCCTGGGGGAGGACAGGGTTAAATGGCTACACCTTC,few,TRBJ1-2,13,TRBD1,TRBV30
CAISGSASGGADTQYF,TGTGCCATCAGTGGCTCGGCTAGCGGGGGGGCAGATACGCAGTATTTT,few,TRBJ2-3,16,TRBD2,TRBV10-3
CASSPRQGRETQYF,TGTGCCAGCAGCCCACGACAAGGACGCGAGACCCAGTACTTC,-,TRBJ2-5,14,-,TRBV28
CASSLGASGTSSYEQYF,TGCGCCAGCAGCTTGGGGGCTAGCGGGACGAGCTCCTACGAGCAGTACTTC,-,TRBJ2-7,17,TRBD2,TRBV5-1
CASSEGPRETEAFF,TGTGCCAGCAGTGAAGGGCCCCGAGAGACTGAAGCTTTCTTT,-,TRBJ1-1,14,-,TRBV2
CASKPPGTYEQYF,TGTGCCAGCAAGCCCCCAGGGACCTACGAGCAGTACTTC,-,TRBJ2-7,13,-,TRBV2
CASSFRGTVRDTQYF,TGTGCCAGCAGCTTCCGAGGGACCGTAAGGGATACGCAGTATTTT,-,TRBJ2-3,15,-,TRBV7-2
CAISGDNQETQYF,TGTGCCATCAGTGGGGACAACCAAGAGACCCAGTACTTC,-,TRBJ2-5,13,-,TRBV2
CASSPGARSAEQYF,TGTGCCAGTAGCCCGGGAGCGAGAAGCGCCGAGCAGTACTTC,-,TRBJ2-7,14,-,TRBV19
CASSLGPRTEAFF,TGTGCCAGCAGTCTGGGACCGCGCACTGAAGCTTTCTTT,-,TRBJ1-1,13,-,TRBV6-5
CASREGDTEAFF,TGTGCCAGCAGGGAAGGGGACACTGAAGCTTTCTTT,many,TRBJ1-1,12,-,TRBV28
CSVEEDSGGELFF,TGCAGCGTTGAAGAGGACAGTGGGGGGGAGCTGTTTTTT,-,TRBJ2-2,13,-,TRBV29-1
CASSELRGRETQYF,TGTGCCAGCAGTGAACTACGGGGGCGGGAGACCCAGTACTTC,few,TRBJ2-5,14,-,TRBV2